Below are 9 T cell receptor beta chains sequenced from a single sample in a study of blood T cell repertoires in COVID-19. Produced via immunoSEQ multiplex PCR; TCRdb's table is partial and in-frame only. The sample has under 250,000 clones; 84% are singletons. The material sequenced was peripheral blood. The receptor source for this set is a woman aged 40 to 49 who had recovered from COVID-19.

This clone appeared once. This chain links TRBV6-6 with TRBJ1-5; D gene ambiguous. V lost 7 bases to trimming and J lost 1 base, with 14 bases between them. This CDR3 has 15 residues. Germline CDR1 is MNHNY and CDR2 is SVGAGI (reference sequence). This CDR3 is CASTPNPRSNQPQHF. The CDR3 bases are TGTGCCAGCACCCCTAACCCCCGGAGCAATCAGCCCCAGCATTTT.

The chain links TRBV5-1 to TRBJ2-3; TRBD1 might be the D (5 bases). Germline V gene lookup returns CDR1 SGHRS and CDR2 YFSETQ. V shed 1 base and J shed 2 bases, with 11 bases lying between them. The length of the CDR3 is 15 residues. The CDR3 DNA is TGCGCCAGCAGCTTGTTAGGGGAACTCACAGATACGCAGTATTTT. The encoded protein is CASSLLGELTDTQYF.

V gene TRBV7-8 combines with J gene TRBJ1-4; 7 nucleotides match TRBD1. The length of the CDR3 is 15 residues. The J segment lost 1 base and the V segment lost 5 bases, leaving 4 bases of the junction unmatched. Germline assignment: CDR1 SGHVS and CDR2 FQNEAQ. In nucleotides, the CDR3 is TGTGCCAGCAGCCTAAGACAGGGAACTAATGAAAAACTGTTTTTT. This gives the protein CASSLRQGTNEKLFF.

The chain is built from TRBV28 and TRBJ2-3; TRBD1 agrees at 10 bases. This CDR3 has 15 residues. CDR1 and CDR2 from the germline V gene are MDHEN and SYDVKM. Trimming at V came to 1 base and at J to 5 bases, leaving 3 bases not matched to a gene. CDR3 residues: CASSLSDRGRDTQYF. In DNA form, the CDR3 reads TGTGCCAGCAGTTTATCCGACAGGGGGCGAGATACGCAGTATTTT.

The chain links TRBV27 to TRBJ1-2, with 11 bases identical to TRBD1. Germline V CDR1 and CDR2: MNHEY, SMNVEV (reference sequence). Trimming took 2 bases from V and 4 from J; bases not matched to a gene: 9. The CDR3 contains 17 residues. The CDR3 sequence: CASSLVRTGGNLYGYTF. Here the CDR3 DNA reads TGTGCCAGCAGTTTAGTTAGGACAGGGGGCAACCTCTATGGCTACACCTTC.

This rearrangement joins TRBV5-1 to TRBJ2-3, with 9 positions matching TRBD1. CDR3 size: 18 residues. Germline-derived CDR1 and CDR2 are SGHRS and YFSETQ. The junction had 16 bases not matched to a gene; V was cut back by 2 bases and J by 6 bases. The CDR3 DNA follows: TGCGCCAGCAGCTTCCGCCCCGGGACAGGGAACTTGGGGGATACGCAGTATTTT. Translating gives CASSFRPGTGNLGDTQYF.

The CDR3 spells CASSLIPVGKEKLFF. The CDR3, as DNA: TGCGCCAGCAGCTTAATCCCGGTCGGGAAGGAAAAACTGTTTTTT. J is TRBJ1-4 and V is TRBV5-1; D uncertain. From germline, CDR1 is SGHRS and CDR2 YFSETQ. Deletions cut 2 bases from V and 8 bases from J, with 16 bases between. The CDR3 contains 15 residues.

The rearrangement uses TRBV28 and TRBJ2-5; tentative D call: TRBD2 (5 bases). With 5 bases removed from V and 7 bases from J, the gap between germline ends came to 14 bases. Germline assignment: CDR1 MDHEN and CDR2 SYDVKM. This CDR3 comprises 13 residues. The CDR3 bases are TGTGCCAGCAGTAGGGAGTCCACGGGGACCCAGTACTTC. Protein: CASSRESTGTQYF.

CDR3 in amino acids: CASSILMGLADTQYF. CDR3 nucleotides: TGTGCCAGTAGTATACTCATGGGACTAGCGGATACGCAGTATTTT. The chain is built from TRBV19 and TRBJ2-3, with TRBD2 matching 10 bases. Germline V gives CDR1 LNHDA, CDR2 SQIVND (reference sequence). The CDR3 is 15 amino acids. J was trimmed by 6 bases and V by 2 bases; bases with no gene match: 5.